In its sample, the clone carrying this TCR beta chain was seen many times. This sample was included in a study of T cells in Graves' hyperthyroidism and ophthalmopathy. Amplification of TCR beta CDR3 regions was performed using RNA transcripts as template. HTBI primers were employed in a first-round RT-PCR of the TCR CDR3. Via MiXCR, TCRdb re-called the multiplex PCR reads, giving one row per CDR3 protein. The sample holds under 450,000 distinct CDR3 sequences; roughly 14% are singletons and the top ten take 7.7%. Germline V CDR1 and CDR2: WNHNN, SYGVQD (reference sequence). Trimming took 6 bases from V and 4 from J; bases not matched to a gene: 4. The CDR3 runs 13 residues.

This sequence was found in a woman aged 18-35 years with Graves' hyperthyroidism. The chain carries TRBV10-1 and TRBJ1-1; 8 bases fit TRBD1. Sequencing input: blood. DNA of the CDR3: TGCGCCAGCAGCGGGACAGGATCCACTGAAGCTTTCTTT. It specifies CASSGTGSTEAFF.